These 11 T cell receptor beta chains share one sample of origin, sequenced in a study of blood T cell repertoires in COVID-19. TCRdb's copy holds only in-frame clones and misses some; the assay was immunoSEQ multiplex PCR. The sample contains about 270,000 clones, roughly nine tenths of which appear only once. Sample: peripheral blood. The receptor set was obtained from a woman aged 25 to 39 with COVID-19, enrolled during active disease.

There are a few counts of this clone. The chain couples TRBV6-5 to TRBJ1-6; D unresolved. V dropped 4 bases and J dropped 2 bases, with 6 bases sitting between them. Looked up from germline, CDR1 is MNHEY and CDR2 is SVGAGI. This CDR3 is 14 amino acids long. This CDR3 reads CASSSLAYNSPLHF. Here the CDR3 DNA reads TGTGCCAGCAGTTCTCTCGCCTATAATTCACCCCTCCACTTT.

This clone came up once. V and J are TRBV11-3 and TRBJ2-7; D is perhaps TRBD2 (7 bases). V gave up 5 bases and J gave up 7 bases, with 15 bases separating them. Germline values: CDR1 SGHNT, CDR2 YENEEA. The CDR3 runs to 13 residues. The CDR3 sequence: CASSKGGASEQYF. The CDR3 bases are TGTGCCAGCAGCAAAGGGGGGGCTTCAGAGCAGTACTTC.

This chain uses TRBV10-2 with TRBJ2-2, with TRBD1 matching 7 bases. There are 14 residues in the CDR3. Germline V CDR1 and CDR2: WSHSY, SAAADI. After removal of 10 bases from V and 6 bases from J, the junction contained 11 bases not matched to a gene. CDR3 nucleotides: TGCGCCACTAGACAGGGAGCCCTTCCCGGGGAGCTGTTTTTT. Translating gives CATRQGALPGELFF.

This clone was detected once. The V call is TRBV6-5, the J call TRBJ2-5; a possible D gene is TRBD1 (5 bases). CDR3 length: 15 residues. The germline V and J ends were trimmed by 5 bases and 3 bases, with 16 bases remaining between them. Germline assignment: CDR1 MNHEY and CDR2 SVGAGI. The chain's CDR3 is CASSILMGLKETQYF. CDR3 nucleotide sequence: TGTGCCAGCAGTATCTTGATGGGGCTCAAAGAGACCCAGTACTTC.

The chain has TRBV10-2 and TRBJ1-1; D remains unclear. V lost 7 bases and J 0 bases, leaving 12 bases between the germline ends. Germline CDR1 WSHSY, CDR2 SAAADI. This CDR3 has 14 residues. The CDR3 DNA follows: TGCGCCAGCAAACCCGGGGAGGTGAACACTGAAGCTTTCTTT. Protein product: CASKPGEVNTEAFF.

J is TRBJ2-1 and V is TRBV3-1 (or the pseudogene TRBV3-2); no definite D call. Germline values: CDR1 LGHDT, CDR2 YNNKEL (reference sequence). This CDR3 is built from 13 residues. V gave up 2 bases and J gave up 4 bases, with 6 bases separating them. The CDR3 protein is CASSQWPYNEQFF. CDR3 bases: TGTGCCAGCAGCCAATGGCCGTACAATGAGCAGTTCTTC.

In DNA form, the CDR3 reads TGTGCCAGCAGCTCACCCGACTCATACGAGCAGTACTTC. Translated, it gives CASSSPDSYEQYF. The chain links TRBV5-4 to TRBJ2-7; D gene ambiguous. The CDR3 consists of 13 residues. Germline V gene sequence: CDR1 SGHNT, CDR2 YYREEE (reference sequence). The V end lost 3 bases, the J end lost 4 bases, and 11 bases lay between the germline ends.

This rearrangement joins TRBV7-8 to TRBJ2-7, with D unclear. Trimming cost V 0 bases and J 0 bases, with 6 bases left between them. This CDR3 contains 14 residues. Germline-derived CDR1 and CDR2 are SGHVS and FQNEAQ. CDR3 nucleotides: TGTGCCAGCAGCTTAGCTCCAAACTCCTACGAGCAGTACTTC. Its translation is CASSLAPNSYEQYF.

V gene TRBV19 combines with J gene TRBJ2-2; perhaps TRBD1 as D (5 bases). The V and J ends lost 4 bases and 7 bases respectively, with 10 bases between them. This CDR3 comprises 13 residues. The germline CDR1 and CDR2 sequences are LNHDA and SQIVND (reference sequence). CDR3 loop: CASSTQGSGELFF. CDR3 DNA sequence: TGTGCCAGTAGTACCCAGGGAAGCGGGGAGCTGTTTTTT.

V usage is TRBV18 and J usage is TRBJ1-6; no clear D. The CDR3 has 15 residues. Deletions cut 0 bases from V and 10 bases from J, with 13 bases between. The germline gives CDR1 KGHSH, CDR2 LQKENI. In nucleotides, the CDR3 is TGTGCCAGCTCACCACCGTGGAATTCGGGGTCACCCCTCCACTTT. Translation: CASSPPWNSGSPLHF.

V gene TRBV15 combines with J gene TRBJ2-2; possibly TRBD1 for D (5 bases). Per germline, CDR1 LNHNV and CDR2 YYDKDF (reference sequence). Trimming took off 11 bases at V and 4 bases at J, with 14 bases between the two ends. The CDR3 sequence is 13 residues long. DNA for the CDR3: TGTGCCTTAAGGGGAAAGGGCACCGGGGAGCTGTTTTTT. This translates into CALRGKGTGELFF.